This is a list of T cell receptor beta chains from one sample in a study of shared clonotypes between healthy human individuals. Using immunoSEQ multiplex PCR, the repertoire was profiled, and TCRdb retains in-frame clones only, with some absent. The table shows about 2.5 million clones, with 85% to 95% occurring only once. Material: naive CD4+ T cells from PBMCs. These receptors were obtained from a man in his late teens or twenties in good health. Some clones in this sample may be carry-over from other donors' samples. The CDR3 runs from the conserved cysteine through the conserved F or W. A D gene is named only where the DNA matches it firmly. Not every row has a clone size; where given, it reads once, few, many or a size class.

clone_size	d_call	v_call	j_call	cdr3_length	cdr3_nt	cdr3_aa
.	.	TRBV18	TRBJ2-3	13	TGTGCCAGCTCACCACCAGGGTCAGATACGCAGTATTTT	CASSPPGSDTQYF
.	TRBD1	TRBV5-1	TRBJ2-1	15	TGCGCCAGCAAGGACAGGGTCAGCTCCTACAATGAGCAGTTCTTC	CASKDRVSSYNEQFF
.	.	TRBV29-1	TRBJ2-3	14	TGCAGCGTTGGGTCCAACCTGAGCACAGATACGCAGTATTTT	CSVGSNLSTDTQYF
.	TRBD1	TRBV15	TRBJ1-5	15	TGTGCCACCAGCACAGGGGGCAGTAGCAATCAGCCCCAGCATTTT	CATSTGGSSNQPQHF
.	.	TRBV6-5	TRBJ2-7	14	TGTGCCAGCAGTTACTCACTTCAAACCTACGAGCAGTACTTC	CASSYSLQTYEQYF
.	TRBD1	TRBV28	TRBJ1-3	17	TGTGCCAGCAGTCCTCCCGGGACAGGGTCTACTGGAAACACCATATATTTT	CASSPPGTGSTGNTIYF
.	TRBD1	TRBV19	TRBJ1-1	14	TGTGCCAGTACCTCGGACAGGGCGAACACTGAAGCTTTCTTT	CASTSDRANTEAFF
.	.	TRBV6-6	TRBJ1-2	14	TGTGCCAGCAGTAGATCAGGGGCGCACTATGGCTACACCTTC	CASSRSGAHYGYTF
.	.	TRBV2	TRBJ2-6	19	TGTGCCAGCGATCCCTGGACGAGGGGGTGGGACTCTGGGGCCAACGTCCTGACTTTC	CASDPWTRGWDSGANVLTF
.	.	TRBV7-3	TRBJ2-3	16	TGTGCCAGCAGCTTAATCGGGGCGGGTAGCACAGATACGCAGTATTTT	CASSLIGAGSTDTQYF
.	.	TRBV28	TRBJ1-3	16	TGTGCCAGCAGTTCCACAGATCACTCCTCTGGAAACACCATATATTTT	CASSSTDHSSGNTIYF
.	TRBD1	TRBV7-9	TRBJ2-7	14	TGTGCCAGCAGCCGTCCGGGACAGGGTACCGAGCAGTACTTC	CASSRPGQGTEQYF
.	TRBD1	TRBV2	TRBJ1-4	14	TGTGCCAGCAGTAGGACAGGGGGAAACGAAAAACTGTTTTTT	CASSRTGGNEKLFF
once	.	TRBV27	TRBJ2-7	16	TGTGCCAGCAGCCGCGGGAACAGGGGCGCCTCCTACGAGCAGTACTTC	CASSRGNRGASYEQYF
.	.	TRBV2	TRBJ1-1	15	TGTGCCAGCATCGAGGGGTACAGTACGAACACTGAAGCTTTCTTT	CASIEGYSTNTEAFF
.	.	TRBV6-4	TRBJ1-2	13	TGTGCCAGCAGCCGGGGGGGAAACTATGGCTACACCTTC	CASSRGGNYGYTF
.	.	TRBV6-1	TRBJ1-2	14	TGTGCCAGCAGTGGGGTGACTTGGGGTTATGGCTACACCTTC	CASSGVTWGYGYTF
.	TRBD2	TRBV5-1	TRBJ2-7	14	TGCGCCAGCAGCCAAACTAGCGGGAGTTACGAGCAGTACTTC	CASSQTSGSYEQYF
.	TRBD1	TRBV19	TRBJ1-1	12	TGTGCCAGTAGTTTGGGCAGGGGGGAAGCTTTCTTT	CASSLGRGEAFF
.	TRBD2	TRBV30	TRBJ2-7	14	TGTGCCTGGAGTGGGGGAGCGGGAGGTCACGAGCAGTACTTC	CAWSGGAGGHEQYF
.	TRBD1	TRBV28	TRBJ1-6	14	TGTGCCAGCAGGGGACAGGGGATTAATTCACCCCTCCACTTT	CASRGQGINSPLHF
.	TRBD1	TRBV7-7	TRBJ2-1	15	TGTGCCAGCAGCCAACGGGGACAGGGGATCGGTGAGCAGTTCTTC	CASSQRGQGIGEQFF
.	.	TRBV29-1	TRBJ2-2	13	TGCAGCGTTGATGCCAGGGTGGGCGGGGAGCTGTTTTTT	CSVDARVGGELFF
.	.	TRBV7-3	TRBJ2-2	14	TGTGCCAGCAGCTCAACTGTGGAGTCCGGGGAGCTGTTTTTT	CASSSTVESGELFF
.	TRBD1	TRBV6-5	TRBJ1-2	13	TGTGCCAGCAGTTCGGGACAGAAGTATGGCTACACCTTC	CASSSGQKYGYTF
.	TRBD2	TRBV7-6	TRBJ2-7	15	TGTGCCAGCAGCGCACGGACTAGCGGAGGATACGAGCAGTACTTC	CASSARTSGGYEQYF
.	.	TRBV5-4	TRBJ1-1	12	TGTGCCAGCAGCTTGCCTGGGAGGGAAGCTTTCTTT	CASSLPGREAFF
.	.	TRBV5-4	TRBJ1-2	15	TGTGCCAGCAGCTTGGCTGACAGGTTGAACTATGGCTACACCTTC	CASSLADRLNYGYTF
.	TRBD1	TRBV11-2	TRBJ1-1	18	TGTGCCAGCAGCTTAGCCAGGACAGGGGAAGTATCGAACACTGAAGCTTTCTTT	CASSLARTGEVSNTEAFF
.	TRBD1	TRBV30	TRBJ1-5	13	TGTGCCTGGGACAGGGGTTTAAATCAGCCCCAGCATTTT	CAWDRGLNQPQHF
.	TRBD2	TRBV7-6	TRBJ2-3	14	TGTGCCAGCTCCGGACTAGCGGGAGCAGATACGCAGTATTTT	CASSGLAGADTQYF
.	TRBD2	TRBV7-9	TRBJ2-1	16	TGTGCCAGCAGCTCCATTCTAGCGGAAAATTACAATGAGCAGTTCTTC	CASSSILAENYNEQFF
.	TRBD2	TRBV7-6	TRBJ2-1	14	TGTGCCAGTAGCTTAGTCGGGGAGGGACGTGAGCAGTTCTTC	CASSLVGEGREQFF